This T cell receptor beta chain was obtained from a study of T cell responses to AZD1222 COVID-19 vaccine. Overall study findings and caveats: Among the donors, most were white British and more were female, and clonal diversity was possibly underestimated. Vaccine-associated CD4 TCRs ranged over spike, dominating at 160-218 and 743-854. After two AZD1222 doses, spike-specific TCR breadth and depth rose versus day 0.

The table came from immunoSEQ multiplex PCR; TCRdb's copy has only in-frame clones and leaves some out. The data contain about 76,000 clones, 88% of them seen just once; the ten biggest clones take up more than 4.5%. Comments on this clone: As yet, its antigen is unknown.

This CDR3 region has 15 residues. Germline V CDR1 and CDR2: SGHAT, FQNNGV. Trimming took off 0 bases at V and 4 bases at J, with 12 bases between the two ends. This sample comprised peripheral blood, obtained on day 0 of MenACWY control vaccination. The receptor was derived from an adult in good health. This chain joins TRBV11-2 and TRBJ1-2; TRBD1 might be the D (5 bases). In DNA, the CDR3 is TGTGCCAGCAGCTTAGATGGTGGGCAGGGCTATGGCTACACCTTC. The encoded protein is CASSLDGGQGYGYTF.